This T cell receptor (beta chain) was recorded in a study of cytomegalovirus exposure and HLA in healthy donors. Overall study results and limits: With high specificity and sensitivity, the classifier reportedly diagnosed cytomegalovirus status. Because they were indistinguishable, some V segments, including TRBV6-2 and TRBV6-3, were excluded.

Points on this clone: Its antigen is unknown.

PCR employed 60 Vbeta and 13 Jbeta primers. TCRdb keeps only in-frame clones here, not all; method: immunoSEQ multiplex PCR. This sample carries about 170,000 clones, almost 75% of them seen once, and the ten largest clones take roughly 5.2%. Trimming took off 5 bases at V and 4 bases at J, with 16 bases between the two ends. This CDR3 is built from 15 residues. Per germline, CDR1 LGHNT and CDR2 FRNRAP. This TCR derives from a young woman in good health and CMV-seropositive. The V call is TRBV12-5, the J call TRBJ2-3; possibly TRBD2 for D (6 bases). Sequencing was performed on PBMCs. In DNA, the CDR3 is TGTGCTAGTGGTCGGGGAGGCGGGGTGGCAGATACGCAGTATTTT. Its translation is CASGRGGGVADTQYF.